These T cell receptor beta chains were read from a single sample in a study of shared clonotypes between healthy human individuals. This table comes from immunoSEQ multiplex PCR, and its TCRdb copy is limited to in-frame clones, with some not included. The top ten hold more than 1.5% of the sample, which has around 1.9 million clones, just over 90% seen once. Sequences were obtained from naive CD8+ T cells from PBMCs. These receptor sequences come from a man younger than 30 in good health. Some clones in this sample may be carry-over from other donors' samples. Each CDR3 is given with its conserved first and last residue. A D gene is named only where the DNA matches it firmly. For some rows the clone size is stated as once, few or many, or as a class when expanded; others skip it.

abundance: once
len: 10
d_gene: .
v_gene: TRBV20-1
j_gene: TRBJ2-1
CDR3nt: TGCAGTGCTAGCGAGTACGAGCAGTTCTTC
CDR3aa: CSASEYEQFF

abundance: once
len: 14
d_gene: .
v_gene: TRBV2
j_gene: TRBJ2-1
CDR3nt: TGTGCCAGCACTCACAGGGAGTCCTACAATGAGCAGTTCTTC
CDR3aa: CASTHRESYNEQFF

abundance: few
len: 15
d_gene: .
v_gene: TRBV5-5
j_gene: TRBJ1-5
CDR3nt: TGTGCCAGCAGCTTGGTGTGGTTCGGGGATCAGCCCCAGCATTTT
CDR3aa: CASSLVWFGDQPQHF

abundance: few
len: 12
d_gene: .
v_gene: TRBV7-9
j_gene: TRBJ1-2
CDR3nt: TGTGCCAGCAGCCTCAATCGCTATGGCTACACCTTC
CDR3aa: CASSLNRYGYTF

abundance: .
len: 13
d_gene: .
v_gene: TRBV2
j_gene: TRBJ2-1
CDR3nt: TGTGCCAGCAGGCAGGGGTTCTTAGATGAGCAGTTCTTC
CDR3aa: CASRQGFLDEQFF

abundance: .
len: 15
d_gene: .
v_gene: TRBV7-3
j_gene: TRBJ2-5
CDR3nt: TGTGCCAGCAGCTTAACAGGGGGGCAGCAAGAGACCCAGTACTTC
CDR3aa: CASSLTGGQQETQYF

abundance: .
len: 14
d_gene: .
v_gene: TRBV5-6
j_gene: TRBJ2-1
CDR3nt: TGTGCCAGCAGGCCAAAGACTAGTCGCAATGAGCAGTTCTTC
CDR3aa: CASRPKTSRNEQFF

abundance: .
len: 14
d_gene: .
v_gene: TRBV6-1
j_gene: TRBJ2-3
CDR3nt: TGTGCCAGCAGTGACTGGCGGCCCACAGATACGCAGTATTTT
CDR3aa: CASSDWRPTDTQYF

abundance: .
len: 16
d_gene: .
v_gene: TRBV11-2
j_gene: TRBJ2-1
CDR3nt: TGTGCCAGCAGCTTATTTGACAGCCGCTCCTACAATGAGCAGTTCTTC
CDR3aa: CASSLFDSRSYNEQFF

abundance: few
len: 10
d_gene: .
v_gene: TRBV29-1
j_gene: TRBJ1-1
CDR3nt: TGCAGCGTTGTTTCCTTTGAAGCTTTCTTT
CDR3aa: CSVVSFEAFF

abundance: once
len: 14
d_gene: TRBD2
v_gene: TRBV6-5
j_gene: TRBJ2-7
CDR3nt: TGTGCCAGCAGTGCGAGCGGGAGGGCTAGCGAGCAGTACTTC
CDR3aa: CASSASGRASEQYF

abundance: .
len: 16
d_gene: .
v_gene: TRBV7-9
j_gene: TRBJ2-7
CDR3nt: TGTGCCAGCAGCTTAGTGGGTCGGCACCCCGGGGACGAGCAGTACTTC
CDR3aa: CASSLVGRHPGDEQYF

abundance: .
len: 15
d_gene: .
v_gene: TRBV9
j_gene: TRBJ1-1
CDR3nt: TGTGCCAGCAGCGTAGCTGGGACATCAAACACTGAAGCTTTCTTT
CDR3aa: CASSVAGTSNTEAFF

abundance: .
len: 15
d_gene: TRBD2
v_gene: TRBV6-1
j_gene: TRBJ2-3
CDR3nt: TGTGCCAGCAGTGGACTAGCGGGAGGAGTAGATACGCAGTATTTT
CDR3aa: CASSGLAGGVDTQYF

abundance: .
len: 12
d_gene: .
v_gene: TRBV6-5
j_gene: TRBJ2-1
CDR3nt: TGTGCCAGCAGTTCGTACAGCAATGAGCAGTTCTTC
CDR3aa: CASSSYSNEQFF

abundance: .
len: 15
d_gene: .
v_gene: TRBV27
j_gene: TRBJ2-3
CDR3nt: TGTGCCAGCAGTTTACGGCCAACCCAGGCAGATACGCAGTATTTT
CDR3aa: CASSLRPTQADTQYF

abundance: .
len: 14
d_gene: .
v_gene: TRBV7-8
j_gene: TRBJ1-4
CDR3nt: TGTGCCAGCAGCTTAGCGTTTGGAGATGAAAAACTGTTTTTT
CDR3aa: CASSLAFGDEKLFF

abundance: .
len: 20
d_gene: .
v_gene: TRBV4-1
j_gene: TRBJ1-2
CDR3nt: TGCGCCAGCAGCCAAGGACAATGGCGCATATCCCCGGTGGGAAATGAGGGCTACACCTTC
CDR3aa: CASSQGQWRISPVGNEGYTF

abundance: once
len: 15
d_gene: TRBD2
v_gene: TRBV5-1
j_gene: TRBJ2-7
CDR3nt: TGCGCCAGCAGCTTGGGTAGCGGGAGCTCCTACGAGCAGTACTTC
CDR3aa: CASSLGSGSSYEQYF

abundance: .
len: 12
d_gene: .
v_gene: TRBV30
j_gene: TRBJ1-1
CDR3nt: TGTGCCTGGAGTCTCCCCCCGCATCAAGCTTTCTTT
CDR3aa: CAWSLPPHQAFF

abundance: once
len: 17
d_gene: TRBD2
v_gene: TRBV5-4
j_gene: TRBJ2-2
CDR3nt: TGTGCCAGCAGCTTGGAAGGTCTAGCGGGAGGTACCGGGGAGCTGTTTTTT
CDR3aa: CASSLEGLAGGTGELFF

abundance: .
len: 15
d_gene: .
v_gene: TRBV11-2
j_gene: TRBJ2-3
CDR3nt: TGTGCCAGCAGCTTAGACAGGCTGATCACAGATACGCAGTATTTT
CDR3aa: CASSLDRLITDTQYF

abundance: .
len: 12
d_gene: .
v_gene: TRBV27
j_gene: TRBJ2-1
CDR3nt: TGTGCCAGCAGTGGGGTTTACAATGAGCAGTTCTTC
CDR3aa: CASSGVYNEQFF

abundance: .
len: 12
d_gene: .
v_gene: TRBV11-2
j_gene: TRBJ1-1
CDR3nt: TGTGCCAGCAACGGGGGTGGCACTGAAGCTTTCTTT
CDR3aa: CASNGGGTEAFF

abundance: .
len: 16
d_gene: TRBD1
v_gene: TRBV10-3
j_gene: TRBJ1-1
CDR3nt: TGTGCCATCAGTGATTTGAAGGGACAGGGTACAACTGAAGCTTTCTTT
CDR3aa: CAISDLKGQGTTEAFF

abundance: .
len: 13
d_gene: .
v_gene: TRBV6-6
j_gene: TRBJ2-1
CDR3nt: TGTGCCAGCAGTTCTTACGGTGGCAATGAGCAGTTCTTC
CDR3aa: CASSSYGGNEQFF

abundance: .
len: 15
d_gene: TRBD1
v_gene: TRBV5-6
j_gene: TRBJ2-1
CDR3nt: TGTGCCAGCAACTTCAGGGGGAGCTCCTACAATGAGCAGTTCTTC
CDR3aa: CASNFRGSSYNEQFF

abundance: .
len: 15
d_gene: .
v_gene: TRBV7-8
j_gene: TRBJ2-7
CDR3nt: TGTGCCAGCAGCTTAGAGGGCCTTTATCCTTACGAGCAGTACTTC
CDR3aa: CASSLEGLYPYEQYF

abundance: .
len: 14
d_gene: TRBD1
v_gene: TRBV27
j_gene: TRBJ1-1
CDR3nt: TGTGCCAGCAGTTTGACAGGGGGCTACACTGAAGCTTTCTTT
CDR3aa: CASSLTGGYTEAFF

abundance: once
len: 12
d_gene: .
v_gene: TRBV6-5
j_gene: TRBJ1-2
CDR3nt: TGTGCCAGCAGCCTTACACCCTATGGCTACACCTTC
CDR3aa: CASSLTPYGYTF

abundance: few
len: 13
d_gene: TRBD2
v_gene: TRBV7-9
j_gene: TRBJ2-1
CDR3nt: TGTGCCAGCAGTAGCGGGAGAGGGAATGAGCAGTTCTTC
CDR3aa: CASSSGRGNEQFF

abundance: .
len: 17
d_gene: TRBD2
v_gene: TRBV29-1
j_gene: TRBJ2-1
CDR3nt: TGCAGCGTTGAAGGCCTAGCGGGGGGAGTTTTCTACAATGAGCAGTTCTTC
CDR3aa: CSVEGLAGGVFYNEQFF

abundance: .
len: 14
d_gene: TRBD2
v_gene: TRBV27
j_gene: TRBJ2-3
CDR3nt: TGTGCCAGCCGAGCGGGAGGGGTGGCAGATACGCAGTATTTT
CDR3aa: CASRAGGVADTQYF

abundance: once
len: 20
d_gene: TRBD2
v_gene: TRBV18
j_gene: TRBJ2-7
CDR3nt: TGTGCCAGCTCACCACTCTCCGGGACTAGCGGGAGTGGTGAGTCCTACGAGCAGTACTTC
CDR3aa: CASSPLSGTSGSGESYEQYF

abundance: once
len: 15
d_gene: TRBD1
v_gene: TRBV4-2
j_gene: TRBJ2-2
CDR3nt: TGTGCCAGCAGCCAACTTACAGGGGTCACCGGGGAGCTGTTTTTT
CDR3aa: CASSQLTGVTGELFF

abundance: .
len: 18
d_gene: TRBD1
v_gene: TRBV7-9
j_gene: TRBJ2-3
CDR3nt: TGTGCCAGCAGCTTAGTCGACCCCGGGACAGGGCTTACAGATACGCAGTATTTT
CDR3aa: CASSLVDPGTGLTDTQYF

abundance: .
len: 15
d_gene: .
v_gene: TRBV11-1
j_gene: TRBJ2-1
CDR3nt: TGTGCCAGCAGCTCGGGACCGGGCTCCTACAATGAGCAGTTCTTC
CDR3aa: CASSSGPGSYNEQFF

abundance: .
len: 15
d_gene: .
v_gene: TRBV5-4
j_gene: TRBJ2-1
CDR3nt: TGTGCCAGCAGCTTGGACGGCATAATCGGAAATGAGCAGTTCTTC
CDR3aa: CASSLDGIIGNEQFF

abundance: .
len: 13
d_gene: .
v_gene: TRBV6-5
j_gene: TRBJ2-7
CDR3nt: TGTGCCAGCAGTCCGACGGACAGTTACGAGCAGTACTTC
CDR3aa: CASSPTDSYEQYF

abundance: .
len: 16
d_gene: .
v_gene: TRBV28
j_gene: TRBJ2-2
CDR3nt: TGTGCCAGCACCTTTGTAATGGGCAGGGGTCTTAGGGAGCTGTTTTTT
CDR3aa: CASTFVMGRGLRELFF

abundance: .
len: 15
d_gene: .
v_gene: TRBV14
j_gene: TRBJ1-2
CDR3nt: TGTGCCAGCAGCCAAGACCGTAAGGGGATCTATGGCTACACCTTC
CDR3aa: CASSQDRKGIYGYTF

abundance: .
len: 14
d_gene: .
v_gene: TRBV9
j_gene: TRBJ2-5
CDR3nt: TGTGCCAGCAGCGTGGCCTCGGGGTTGGAGACCCAGTACTTC
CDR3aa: CASSVASGLETQYF

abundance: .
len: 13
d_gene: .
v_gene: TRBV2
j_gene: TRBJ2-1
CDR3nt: TGTGCCAGCTGTGGCAGTTTAAAGGATGAGCAGTTCTTC
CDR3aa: CASCGSLKDEQFF

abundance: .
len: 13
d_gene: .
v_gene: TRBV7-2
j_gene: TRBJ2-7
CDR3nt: TGTGCCAGCAGCTTACAGGGTCCCTACGAGCAGTACTTC
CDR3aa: CASSLQGPYEQYF

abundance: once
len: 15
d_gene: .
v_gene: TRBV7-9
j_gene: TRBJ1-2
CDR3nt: TGTGCCAGCAGCTTGGCTGGGCAGCCTAACTATGGCTACACCTTC
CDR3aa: CASSLAGQPNYGYTF

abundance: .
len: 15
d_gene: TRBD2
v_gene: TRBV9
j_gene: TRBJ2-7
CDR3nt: TGTGCCAGCAGCGTGGCTGGGGGGGTTAGAGACGAGCAGTACTTC
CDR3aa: CASSVAGGVRDEQYF

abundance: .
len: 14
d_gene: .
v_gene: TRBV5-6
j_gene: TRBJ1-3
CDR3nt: TGTGCCAGCAGCTCGGGCTCCTCTGGAAACACCATATATTTT
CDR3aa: CASSSGSSGNTIYF

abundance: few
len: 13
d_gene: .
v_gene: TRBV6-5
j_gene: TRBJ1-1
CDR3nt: TGTGCCAGCAGTTCCGGCAGGAACACTGAAGCTTTCTTT
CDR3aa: CASSSGRNTEAFF

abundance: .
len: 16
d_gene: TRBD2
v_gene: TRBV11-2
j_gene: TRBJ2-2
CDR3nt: TGTGCCAGCAGCCGCCGGGAGGGCCCCGGCACCGGGGAGCTGTTTTTT
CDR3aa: CASSRREGPGTGELFF

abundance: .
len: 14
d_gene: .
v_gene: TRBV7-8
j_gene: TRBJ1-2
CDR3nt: TGTGCCAGCAGCTTGGGGGAGTTTCTTTATGGCTACACCTTC
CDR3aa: CASSLGEFLYGYTF

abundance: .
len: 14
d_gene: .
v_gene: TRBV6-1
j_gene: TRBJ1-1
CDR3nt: TGTGCCAGCAGGGCCGGGCCACGGGCGACTGAAGCTTTCTTT
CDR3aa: CASRAGPRATEAFF

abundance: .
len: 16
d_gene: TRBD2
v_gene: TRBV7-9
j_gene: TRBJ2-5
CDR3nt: TGTGCCAGCAGCCTTCAAGCGGGAGGGCCTGAAGAGACCCAGTACTTC
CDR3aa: CASSLQAGGPEETQYF

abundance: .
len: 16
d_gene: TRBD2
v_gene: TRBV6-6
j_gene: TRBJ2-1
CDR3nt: TGTGCCAGCAACCTCATATTAGAGGGAGGGCACAATGAGCAGTTCTTC
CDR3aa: CASNLILEGGHNEQFF

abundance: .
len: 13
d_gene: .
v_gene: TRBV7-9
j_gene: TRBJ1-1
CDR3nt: TGTGCCAGCAGCTCCCCAATCCACACTGAAGCTTTCTTT
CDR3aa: CASSSPIHTEAFF

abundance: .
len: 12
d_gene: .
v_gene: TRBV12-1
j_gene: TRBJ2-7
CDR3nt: TGTGCCAGCAGCTTTGTCAGCTACGAGCAGTACTTC
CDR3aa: CASSFVSYEQYF